The 2 T cell receptor beta chains reported below all come from one sample, sequenced in a study of blood T cell repertoires in COVID-19. TCRdb's copy holds only in-frame clones and misses some; the assay was immunoSEQ multiplex PCR. The sample has approximately 250,000 clones, 75% to 90% seen once. What was sequenced was peripheral blood. Every receptor here comes from a human donor in a cohort sampled during active COVID-19.

This chain connects TRBV18 to TRBJ1-1; tentative D call: TRBD1 (5 bases). V lost 3 bases to trimming and J lost 13 bases, with 21 bases between them. This CDR3 contains 14 residues. Germline V gives CDR1 KGHSH, CDR2 LQKENI. The CDR3 DNA reads as TGTGCCAGCTCACCCGTAAACCGACAGTCAGAGCTTTTCTTT. Residues: CASSPVNRQSELFF.

V is TRBV5-4 and J is TRBJ1-1; TRBD1 matches at 9 bases. This CDR3 comprises 13 residues. The trim removed 5 bases at V and 8 bases at J, leaving 7 bases unmatched. In germline, CDR1 is SGHNT, CDR2 YYREEE (reference sequence). The CDR3 loop is CASRKGQGLEAFF. DNA for the CDR3: TGTGCCAGCAGGAAGGGACAGGGTTTAGAAGCTTTCTTT.